This T cell receptor beta chain appears in the sequencing data of a study of T cell repertoires in cytomegalovirus infection. Study information: Public TCR beta signature analysis indicated the presence of both CMV infection and matching HLA type. Overall study results and limits: Predominance within the ex vivo response was attributable to HLA-C-restricted CMV-specific TCR beta clonotypes. Frequencies of public TCR beta families were cumulated, and this identified carriers of CMV plus the relevant HLA.

TCRdb redid the calling of the reads with MiXCR, one entry per CDR3 protein. Counted here are 150,000 to 200,000 distinct CDR3 sequences, about 15% occurring once; the ten biggest clones make up under 20%. In the case of this clonotype: No antigen is known for it.

Germline values: CDR1 SEHNR, CDR2 FQNEAQ (reference sequence). V lost 10 bases and J lost 4, with 22 bases in between. The CDR3 length is 15 residues. The genes are TRBV7-9 and TRBJ2-5; TRBD2 is a possible D gene (7 bases). This sequence originates from a human donor in good health (CMV status not recorded). Some clones in this sample may be carry-over from other donors' samples. The sample was CD8+ T cells from PBMCs. The chain's CDR3 is CATGGQGEYLETQYF. In nucleotides, the CDR3 is TGTGCCACCGGGGGGCAAGGGGAGTACCTAGAGACCCAGTACTTC.